This TCR beta chain was sequenced during a study of blood T cell repertoires in COVID-19. Across the whole study: COVID-19 samples, acute and convalescent, were from the United States, Italy and Spain. T cells, B-cell-depleted T cells, or PBMCs provided the cDNA or gDNA that served as material.

As processed by the authors: Scientists estimated how many nucleated cells there were by amplifying reference gene primers. Generated by immunoSEQ multiplex PCR, the TCRdb table keeps only in-frame clones and is missing some. The V and J calls and the clone size are those of that table, but D and trimming were determined from the DNA. The sample holds about 89,000 clones; more than 70% are singletons and the top ten take 0.47%. Germline CDR1 and CDR2: MNHEY and SVGEGT. This CDR3 has 15 residues. The J segment lost 6 bases and the V segment lost 6 bases, leaving 8 bases of the junction unmatched. Input material: peripheral blood. The clonotype comes from a man aged 60-69 years with acute or convalescent COVID-19. The J gene is TRBJ1-5, the V gene TRBV6-2 or TRBV6-3; 10 bases fit TRBD1. The CDR3 loop reads CASSLDRGLIQPQHF. The CDR3, as DNA: TGTGCCAGCAGCCTCGACAGGGGGCTTATTCAGCCCCAGCATTTT.